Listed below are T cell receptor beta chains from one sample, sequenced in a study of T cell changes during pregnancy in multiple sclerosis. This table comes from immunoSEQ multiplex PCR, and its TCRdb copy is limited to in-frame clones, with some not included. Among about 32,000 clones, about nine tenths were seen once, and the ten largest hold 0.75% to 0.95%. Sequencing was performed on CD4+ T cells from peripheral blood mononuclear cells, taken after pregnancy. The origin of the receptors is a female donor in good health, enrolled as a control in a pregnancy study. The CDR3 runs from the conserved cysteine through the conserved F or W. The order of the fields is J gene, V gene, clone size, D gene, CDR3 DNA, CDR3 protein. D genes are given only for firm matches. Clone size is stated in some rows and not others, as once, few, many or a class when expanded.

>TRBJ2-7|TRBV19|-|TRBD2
TGTGCCAGTAGTATAGGTGGGACTAGTATCAGCAACGAGCAGTACTTC
CASSIGGTSISNEQYF
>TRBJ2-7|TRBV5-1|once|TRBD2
TGCGCCAGCAGCTCACTAGCGGGAGGCACCTACGAGCAGTACTTC
CASSSLAGGTYEQYF
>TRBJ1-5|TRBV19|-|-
TGTGCCAGTAGCCCTATTTCGGGTCAGCCCCAGCATTTT
CASSPISGQPQHF
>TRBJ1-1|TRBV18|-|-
TGTGCCAGCTCACCATATGACACTGAAGCTTTCTTT
CASSPYDTEAFF
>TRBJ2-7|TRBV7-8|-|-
TGTGCCAGCAGCTTAGGCCATCAGTCCTACGAGCAGTACTTC
CASSLGHQSYEQYF
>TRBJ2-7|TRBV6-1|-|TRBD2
TGTGCCAGCAGTGCTAGCGGGACTTACGAGCAGTACTTC
CASSASGTYEQYF
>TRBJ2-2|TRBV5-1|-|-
TGCGCCAGCAGCCAGATACAAGCGAACACCGGGGAGCTGTTTTTT
CASSQIQANTGELFF
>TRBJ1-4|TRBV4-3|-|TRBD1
TGCGCCAGCAGCCAAGAGGGGACAGGGGCCGAAAAACTGTTTTTT
CASSQEGTGAEKLFF
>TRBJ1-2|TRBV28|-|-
TGTGCCAGCAGCCCGCGAGAGTCAGGGTGGAACTCTAACTATGGCTACACCTTC
CASSPRESGWNSNYGYTF
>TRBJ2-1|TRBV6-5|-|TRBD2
TGTGCCAGCAGTTACTCCGGGACTAGCGGGGGGGATGAGCAGTTCTTC
CASSYSGTSGGDEQFF
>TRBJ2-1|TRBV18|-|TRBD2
TGTGCCAGCTCTCGAACTAGCGGGGCTTCCTACAATGAGCAGTTCTTC
CASSRTSGASYNEQFF
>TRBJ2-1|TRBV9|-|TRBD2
TGTGCCAGCAGCCCCCGACTAGCGGGAGGGACCGATGAGCAGTTCTTC
CASSPRLAGGTDEQFF
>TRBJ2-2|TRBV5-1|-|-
TGCGCCAGCAGCTTGAAACAGCCCCTCACCGGGGAGCTGTTTTTT
CASSLKQPLTGELFF
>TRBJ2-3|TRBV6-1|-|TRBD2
TGTGCCAGCAGTGAAAGGGCGGGAGGGTCCACAGATACGCAGTATTTT
CASSERAGGSTDTQYF
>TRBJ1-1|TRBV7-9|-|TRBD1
TGTGCCAGCAGCCGGGACAGGGTTTCAGATTACACTGAAGCTTTCTTT
CASSRDRVSDYTEAFF
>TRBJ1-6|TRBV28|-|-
TGTGCCAGCAATTTGGTGGGCTCACCCCTCCACTTT
CASNLVGSPLHF
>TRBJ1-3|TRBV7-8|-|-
TGTGCCAGCAGCTTAGGCGGAAGCTCTGGAAACACCATATATTTT
CASSLGGSSGNTIYF